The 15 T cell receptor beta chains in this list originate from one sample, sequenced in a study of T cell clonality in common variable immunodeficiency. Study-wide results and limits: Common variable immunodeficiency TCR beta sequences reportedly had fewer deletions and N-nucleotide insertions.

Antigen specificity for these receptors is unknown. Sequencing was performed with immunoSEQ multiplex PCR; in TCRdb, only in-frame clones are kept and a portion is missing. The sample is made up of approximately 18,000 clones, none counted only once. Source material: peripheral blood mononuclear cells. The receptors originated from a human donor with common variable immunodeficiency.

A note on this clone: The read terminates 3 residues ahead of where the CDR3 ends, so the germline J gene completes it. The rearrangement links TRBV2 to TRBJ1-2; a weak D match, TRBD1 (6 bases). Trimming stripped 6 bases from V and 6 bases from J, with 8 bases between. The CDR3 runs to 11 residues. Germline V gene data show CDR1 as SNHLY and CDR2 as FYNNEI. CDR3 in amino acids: CASRDSDGYTF. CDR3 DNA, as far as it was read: TGTGCCAGCAGGGACAGTGATGGC.

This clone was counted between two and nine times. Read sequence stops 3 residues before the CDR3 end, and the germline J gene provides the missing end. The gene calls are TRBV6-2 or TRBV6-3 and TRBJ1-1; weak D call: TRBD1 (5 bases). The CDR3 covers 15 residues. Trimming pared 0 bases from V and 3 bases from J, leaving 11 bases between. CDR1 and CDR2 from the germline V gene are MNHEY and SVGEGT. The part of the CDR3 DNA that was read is TGTGCCAGCAGTTACTCGAGTAGGGGCGACACTGAA. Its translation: CASSYSSRGDTE. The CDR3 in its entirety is CASSYSSRGDTEAFF.

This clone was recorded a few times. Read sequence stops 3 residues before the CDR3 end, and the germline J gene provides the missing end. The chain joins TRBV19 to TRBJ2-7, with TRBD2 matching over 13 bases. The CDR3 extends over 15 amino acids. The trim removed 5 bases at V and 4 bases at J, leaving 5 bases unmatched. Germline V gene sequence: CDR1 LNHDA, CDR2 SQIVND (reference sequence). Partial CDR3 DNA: TGTGCCAGTAGTGTCACTAGCGGGGGGGCATACGAG. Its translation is CASSVTSGGAYE. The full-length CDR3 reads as CASSVTSGGAYEQYF.

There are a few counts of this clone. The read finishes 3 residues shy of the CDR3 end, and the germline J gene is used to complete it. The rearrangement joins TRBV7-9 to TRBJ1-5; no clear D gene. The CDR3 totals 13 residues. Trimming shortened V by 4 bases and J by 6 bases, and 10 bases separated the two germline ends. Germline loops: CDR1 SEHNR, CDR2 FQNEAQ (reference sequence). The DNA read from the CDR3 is TGTGCCAGCAGCTCATTTGCGGGTCAGCCC. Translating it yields CASSSFAGQP. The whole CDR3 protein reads CASSSFAGQPQHF. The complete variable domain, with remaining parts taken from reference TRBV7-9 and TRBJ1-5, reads DTGVSQNPRHKITKRGQNVTFRCDPISEHNRLYWYRQTLGQGPEFLTYFQNEAQLEKSRLLSDRFSAERPKGSFSTLEIQRTEQGDSAMYLCASSSFAGQPQHFGDGTRLSIL.

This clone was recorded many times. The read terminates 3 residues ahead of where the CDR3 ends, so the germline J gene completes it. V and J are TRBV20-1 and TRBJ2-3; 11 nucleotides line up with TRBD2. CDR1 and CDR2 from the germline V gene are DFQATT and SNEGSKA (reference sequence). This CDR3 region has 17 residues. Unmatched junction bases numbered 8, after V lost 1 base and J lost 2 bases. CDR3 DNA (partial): TGCAGTGCTAGAGGTGGATCTAGCGGGGGGCCCACAGATACG. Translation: CSARGGSSGGPTDT. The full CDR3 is CSARGGSSGGPTDTQYF.

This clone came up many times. CDR3 region: CASSVRVDGTQYF. The part of the CDR3 DNA that was read is TGTGCCAGCTCAGTTAGGGTGGATGGGACC. The V and J genes are TRBV2 and TRBJ2-5; D is uncertain. The read falls 3 residues short of the CDR3 end, and the missing part is taken from the germline J gene. CDR1 is SNHLY, CDR2 FYNNEI, per germline. V lost 8 bases to trimming and J lost 7 bases, with 17 bases between them. CDR3 length: 13 residues.

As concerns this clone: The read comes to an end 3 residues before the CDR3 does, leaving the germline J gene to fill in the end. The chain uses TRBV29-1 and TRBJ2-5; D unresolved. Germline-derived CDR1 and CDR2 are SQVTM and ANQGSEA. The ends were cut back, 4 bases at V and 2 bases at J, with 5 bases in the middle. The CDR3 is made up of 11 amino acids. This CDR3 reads CSVAPQETQYF. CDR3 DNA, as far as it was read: TGCAGCGTTGCCCCACAAGAGACC.

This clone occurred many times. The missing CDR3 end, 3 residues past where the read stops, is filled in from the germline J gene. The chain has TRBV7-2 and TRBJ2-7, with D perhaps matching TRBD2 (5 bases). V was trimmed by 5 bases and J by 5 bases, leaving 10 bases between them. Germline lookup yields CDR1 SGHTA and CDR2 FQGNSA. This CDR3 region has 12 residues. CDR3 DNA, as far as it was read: TGTGCCAGCAGCGGAAGCGGCGACGAG. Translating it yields CASSGSGDE. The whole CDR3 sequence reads CASSGSGDEQYF.

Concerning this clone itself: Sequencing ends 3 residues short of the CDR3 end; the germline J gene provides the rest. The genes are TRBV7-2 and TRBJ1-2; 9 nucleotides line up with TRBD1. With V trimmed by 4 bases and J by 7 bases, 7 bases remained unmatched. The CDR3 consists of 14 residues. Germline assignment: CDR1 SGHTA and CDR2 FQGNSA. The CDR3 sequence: CASSSDRGYGGYTF. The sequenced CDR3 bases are TGTGCCAGCAGCTCAGACAGGGGGTACGGTGGC.

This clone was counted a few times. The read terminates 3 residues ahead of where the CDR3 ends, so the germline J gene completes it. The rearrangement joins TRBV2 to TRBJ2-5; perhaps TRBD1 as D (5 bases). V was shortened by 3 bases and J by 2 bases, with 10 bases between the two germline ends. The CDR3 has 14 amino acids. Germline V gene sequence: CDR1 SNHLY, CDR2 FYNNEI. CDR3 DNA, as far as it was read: TGTGCCAGCAGTGATGACAGATTTCAAGAGACC. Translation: CASSDDRFQET. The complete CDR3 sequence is CASSDDRFQETQYF.

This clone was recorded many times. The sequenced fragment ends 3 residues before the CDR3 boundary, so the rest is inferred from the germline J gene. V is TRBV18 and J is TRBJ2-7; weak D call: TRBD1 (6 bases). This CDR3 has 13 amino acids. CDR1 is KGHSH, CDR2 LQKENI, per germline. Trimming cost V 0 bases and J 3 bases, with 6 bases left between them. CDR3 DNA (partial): TGTGCCAGCTCACCACCGGACAGCTACGAG. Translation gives CASSPPDSYE. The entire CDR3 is CASSPPDSYEQYF.

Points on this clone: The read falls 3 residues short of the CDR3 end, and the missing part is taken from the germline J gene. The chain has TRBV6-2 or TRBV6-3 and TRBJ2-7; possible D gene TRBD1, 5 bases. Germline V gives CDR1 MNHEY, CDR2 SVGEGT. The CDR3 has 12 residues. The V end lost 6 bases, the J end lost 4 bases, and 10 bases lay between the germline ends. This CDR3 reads CASRRDSYEQYF. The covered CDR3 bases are TGTGCCAGCAGGCGTGACAGTTACGAG.

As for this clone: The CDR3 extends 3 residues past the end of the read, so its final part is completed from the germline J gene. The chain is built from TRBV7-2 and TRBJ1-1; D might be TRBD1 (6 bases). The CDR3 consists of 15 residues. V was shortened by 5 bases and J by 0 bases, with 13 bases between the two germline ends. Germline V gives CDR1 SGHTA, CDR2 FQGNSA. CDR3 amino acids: CASSPQGTLNTEAFF. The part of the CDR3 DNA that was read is TGTGCCAGCAGCCCCCAGGGGACCCTGAACACTGAA.

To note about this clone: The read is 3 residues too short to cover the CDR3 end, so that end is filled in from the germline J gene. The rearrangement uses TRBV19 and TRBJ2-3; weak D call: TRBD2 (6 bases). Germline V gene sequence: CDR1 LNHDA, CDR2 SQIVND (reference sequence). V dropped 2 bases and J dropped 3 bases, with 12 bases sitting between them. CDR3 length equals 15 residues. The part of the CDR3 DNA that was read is TGTGCCAGTAGTATAAACCGGAGGGGTACAGATACG. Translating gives CASSINRRGTDT. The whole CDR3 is CASSINRRGTDTQYF.

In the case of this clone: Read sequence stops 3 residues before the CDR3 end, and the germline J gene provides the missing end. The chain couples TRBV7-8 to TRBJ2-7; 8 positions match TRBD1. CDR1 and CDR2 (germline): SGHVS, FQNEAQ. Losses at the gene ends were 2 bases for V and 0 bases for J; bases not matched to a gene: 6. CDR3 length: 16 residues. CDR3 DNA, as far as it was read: TGTGCCAGCAGCTTACCACGGGACAGGACCTCCTACGAG. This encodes CASSLPRDRTSYE. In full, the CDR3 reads CASSLPRDRTSYEQYF. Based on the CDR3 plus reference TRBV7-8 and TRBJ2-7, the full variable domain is GAGVSQSPRYKVAKRGQDVALRCDPISGHVSLFWYQQALGQGPEFLTYFQNEAQLDKSGLPSDRFFAERPEGSVSTLKIQRTQQEDSAVYLCASSLPRDRTSYEQYFGPGTRLTVT.